This TCR beta chain was obtained from a study of T cell changes during pregnancy in multiple sclerosis. Produced via immunoSEQ multiplex PCR; TCRdb's table is partial and in-frame only. The sample has 70,000 to 100,000 clones, about 93% seen once. The CDR3 is made up of 13 amino acids. CDR1 is SNHLY and CDR2 is FYNNEI in the germline V gene. V shed 6 bases and J 5 bases; nucleotides not matched to a gene: 6. This sample comprised peripheral blood, obtained in the first trimester of pregnancy. This TCR was sampled from a female donor with multiple sclerosis, enrolled in a pregnancy study. The chain combines TRBV2 with TRBJ1-1; 7 nucleotides line up with TRBD1. Here the CDR3 reads CASRDTGETEAFF. The CDR3 coding sequence is TGTGCCAGCAGAGACACAGGGGAGACTGAAGCTTTCTTT.